This TCR beta chain was captured by sequencing in a study of shared clonotypes between healthy human individuals. Study-wide background: Three CD4 naive, three CD4 memory, two CD8 naive and one CD8 memory plate were used per donor.

Healthy adults negative for HIV, lacking recent acute infections or vaccinations, served as donors. The CDR3 has 14 amino acids. Germline loops: CDR1 SGHTA, CDR2 FQGNSA. V gave up 5 bases and J gave up 3 bases, with 13 bases separating them. Notes on the study in general: Generation probabilities were higher for clonotypes shared across all four sorted-subset donors than for unshared ones.

Turning to this clone: Its matching antigen is unknown.

Sequencing was at deep level. Sequencing used immunoSEQ multiplex PCR; TCRdb keeps in-frame clones, though not all of them. The sample lists about 610,000 clones, around 97% occurring once. The TCR comes from a woman aged 25-40 years in good health. The chain links TRBV7-2 to TRBJ1-2; the D is unclear. Sequencing was carried out using naive CD4+ T cells sorted from blood. This sample's subset: CD45RA+ positively selected. The CDR3 coding sequence is TGTGCCAGCAGCCGACGTTCGGCGGACTATGGCTACACCTTC. Translated: CASSRRSADYGYTF.